These 19 T cell receptor beta chains originate from one sample sequenced in a study of Ad26.COV2.S vaccination and SARS-CoV-2 variants. Repertoires were generated with immunoSEQ multiplex PCR, while TCRdb's copy carries only in-frame clones and drops some. The sample has 300,000 to 400,000 clones; about 90% are singletons. The sample consisted of peripheral blood, taken after recovery from COVID-19. All receptors come from a human donor who had recovered from COVID-19.

CDR3 residues: CASSFAGEVYF. CDR3 nucleotide sequence: TGTGCCAGCAGCTTTGCAGGGGAGGTGTATTTT. The chain is built from TRBV5-4 and TRBJ2-3; possibly TRBD1 or TRBD2 for D (6 bases each). Trimming pared 2 bases from V and 14 bases from J, leaving 12 bases between. Per the germline V gene, CDR1 is SGHNT and CDR2 is YYREEE (reference sequence). The CDR3 is 11 amino acids. Full variable domain (missing parts from reference TRBV5-4 and TRBJ2-3): ETGVTQSPTHLIKTRGQQVTLRCSSQSGHNTVSWYQQALGQGPQFIFQYYREEENGRGNFPPRFSGLQFPNYSSELNVNALELDDSALYLCASSFAGEVYFGPGTRLTVL.

The J gene is TRBJ2-6, the V gene TRBV5-1; 7 nucleotides align to TRBD1. J gave up 0 bases and V 3 bases, and 3 bases lay outside the gene matches. CDR3 length equals 16 residues. Germline CDR1 reads SGHRS; CDR2 reads YFSETQ. The DNA of the CDR3 is TGCGCCAGCAGCTGGGACAGTCTCTCTGGGGCCAACGTCCTGACTTTC. As protein: CASSWDSLSGANVLTF.

The J gene is TRBJ1-1, the V gene TRBV18; D unresolved. V shed 1 base and J shed 8 bases, with 8 bases lying between them. CDR1 is KGHSH and CDR2 is LQKENI in the germline V gene. CDR3 length: 12 amino acids. The CDR3 sequence: CASSPQGMEAFF. The CDR3 nucleotides are TGTGCCAGCTCACCACAGGGTATGGAAGCTTTCTTT.

A single count supports this clone. The chain combines TRBV18 with TRBJ2-1; possible D gene TRBD2, 6 bases. The CDR3 consists of 17 residues. Germline V gene data show CDR1 as KGHSH and CDR2 as LQKENI. V lost 1 base, J lost 4 bases, and 17 bases lay in between. CDR3 in DNA: TGTGCCAGCTCACCACAATTTCCAGCGGGCACGTACAATGAGCAGTTCTTC. Protein: CASSPQFPAGTYNEQFF.

CDR3 region: CASSEGQETQYF. The CDR3 nucleotides are TGTGCCAGCAGTGAAGGCCAAGAGACCCAGTACTTC. The rearrangement uses TRBV25-1 and TRBJ2-5, with D unresolved. Per germline, CDR1 MGHDK and CDR2 SYGVNS. The V end was cut by 2 bases, the J end by 1 base, with 2 bases between. The CDR3 covers 12 residues.

The genes are TRBV5-1 and TRBJ1-4; 9 bases are a match to TRBD1. Germline assignment: CDR1 SGHRS and CDR2 YFSETQ. Germline trimming cut 2 bases from V and 6 bases from J; bases unmatched to any gene: 14. The CDR3 extends over 18 amino acids. CDR3 region: CASSFKKGEQGADEKLFF. DNA of the CDR3: TGCGCCAGCAGCTTCAAAAAGGGGGAACAGGGGGCTGATGAAAAACTGTTTTTT.

CDR3 amino acids: CASSIADTGLYEQYF. In DNA form, the CDR3 reads TGTGCCAGTAGTATAGCGGATACAGGGTTGTACGAGCAGTACTTC. The chain combines TRBV19 with TRBJ2-7, with D perhaps matching TRBD1 (6 bases). Germline CDR1 LNHDA, CDR2 SQIVND (reference sequence). V lost 1 base and J 4 bases, leaving 14 bases between the germline ends. CDR3 length equals 15 residues.

The sample holds a few counts of this clone. The rearrangement links TRBV5-4 to TRBJ1-5, with D uncertain. V dropped 2 bases and J dropped 9 bases, with 15 bases sitting between them. CDR3 length: 14 residues. Germline values: CDR1 SGHNT, CDR2 YYREEE (reference sequence). This chain's CDR3 is CASSFGTDEGPQHF. In DNA, the CDR3 is TGTGCCAGCAGCTTTGGCACGGACGAAGGGCCCCAGCATTTT.

This chain joins TRBV19 and TRBJ2-5; 8 positions match TRBD1. CDR1 LNHDA and CDR2 SQIVND come from the germline V gene (reference sequence). After removal of 6 bases from V and 1 base from J, the junction contained 7 bases not matched to a gene. This CDR3 has 15 amino acids. The CDR3 coding sequence is TGTGCCAGTAGCACCCCTGGACAGGGCCAAGAGACCCAGTACTTC. It codes for CASSTPGQGQETQYF.

The V call is TRBV13, the J call TRBJ2-1; D is undetermined. This CDR3 comprises 11 residues. CDR1 is PRHDT, CDR2 FYEKMQ, per germline (reference sequence). Trimming took off 0 bases at V and 10 bases at J, with 4 bases between the two ends. This chain's CDR3 is CASSLGPEQFF. CDR3 nucleotides: TGTGCCAGCAGCTTAGGGCCAGAGCAGTTCTTC.

The CDR3 nucleotides read TGTGCCAGCTCACCCCGGGGCCCCTTCTCGGGACAGGGAGGAAACACCATATATTTT. This encodes CASSPRGPFSGQGGNTIYF. This chain joins TRBV18 and TRBJ1-3; TRBD1 matches 9 bases. Trimming cost V 3 bases and J 4 bases; bases outside gene matches: 16. The CDR3 covers 19 residues. CDR1 and CDR2 (germline): KGHSH, LQKENI.

This rearrangement joins TRBV18 to TRBJ2-7; 8 bases map to TRBD2. With V trimmed by 8 bases and J by 2 bases, 11 bases remained unmatched. The germline V gene has CDR1 KGHSH and CDR2 LQKENI. The CDR3 covers 15 residues. The CDR3 DNA reads as TGTGCCAGCAAACCTCCGGGACTAGGGGCCTACGAGCAGTACTTC. As protein: CASKPPGLGAYEQYF. The variable domain in full, completed from reference TRBV18 and TRBJ2-7, reads NAGVMQNPRHLVRRRGQEARLRCSPMKGHSHVYWYRQLPEEGLKFMVYLQKENIIDESGMPKERFSAEFPKEGPSILRIQQVVRGDSAAYFCASKPPGLGAYEQYFGPGTRLTVT.

The chain joins TRBV7-9 to TRBJ2-4, with 12 bases that match TRBD2. Germline CDR1 reads SEHNR; CDR2 reads FQNEAQ (reference sequence). CDR3 length: 14 residues. With V trimmed by 5 bases and J by 7 bases, 3 bases remained unmatched. The CDR3 nucleotides are TGTGCCAGCAGCCCTAGCGGGGGGGCGAACATTCAGTACTTC. It codes for CASSPSGGANIQYF.

The rearrangement links TRBV14 to TRBJ1-6; D is perhaps TRBD1 (5 bases). The CDR3 extends over 16 amino acids. The germline V gene encodes CDR1 SGHDN and CDR2 FVKESK. The ends were cut back, 2 bases at V and 0 bases at J, with 8 bases in the middle. CDR3 bases: TGTGCCAGCAGCCAACTCAGGGACTCCTATAATTCACCCCTCCACTTT. Amino acid sequence: CASSQLRDSYNSPLHF.

The count of this clone is one. The rearrangement joins TRBV18 to TRBJ1-1, with 8 bases fitting TRBD1. CDR3 length: 15 amino acids. With 3 bases clipped from V and 4 bases from J, the junction kept 7 bases outside the gene matches. Per the germline V gene, CDR1 is KGHSH and CDR2 is LQKENI. CDR3 region: CASSPQGAVSTEAFF. The CDR3 bases are TGTGCCAGCTCACCGCAGGGGGCGGTAAGCACTGAAGCTTTCTTT.

CDR3 sequence reads: CASSQDRRENQPQHF. In DNA form, the CDR3 reads TGTGCCAGCAGCCAAGATCGAAGAGAAAATCAGCCCCAGCATTTT. The chain combines TRBV3-1 (or the pseudogene TRBV3-2) with TRBJ1-5; D call uncertain. The CDR3 contains 15 residues. Germline-derived CDR1 and CDR2 are LGHDT and YNNKEL (reference sequence). Trimming pared 0 bases from V and 4 bases from J, leaving 10 bases between.

V is TRBV28 and J is TRBJ1-1; no clear D. V dropped 4 bases and J dropped 4 bases, with 7 bases sitting between them. The germline CDR1 and CDR2 sequences are MDHEN and SYDVKM. The CDR3 loop spans 12 amino acids. CDR3 nucleotide sequence: TGTGCCAGCAGTTATACCCGCACTGAAGCTTTCTTT. Translated: CASSYTRTEAFF. Combining the CDR3 with reference TRBV28 and TRBJ1-1 gives the whole variable domain DVKVTQSSRYLVKRTGEKVFLECVQDMDHENMFWYRQDPGLGLRLIYFSYDVKMKEKGDIPEGYSVSREKKERFSLILESASTNQTSMYLCASSYTRTEAFFGQGTRLTVV.

The genes are TRBV7-2 and TRBJ1-5; D uncertain. In germline, CDR1 is SGHTA, CDR2 FQGNSA. The CDR3 runs to 15 residues. V shed 2 bases and J shed 2 bases, with 10 bases lying between them. The CDR3 sequence: CASSLSGMGNQPQHF. For the CDR3, the DNA is TGTGCCAGCAGCTTATCGGGAATGGGCAATCAGCCCCAGCATTTT.

This chain links TRBV9 with TRBJ1-4, with TRBD1 matching over 7 bases. J lost 10 bases, V lost 0 bases, and 9 bases had no gene match. The germline gives CDR1 SGDLS, CDR2 YYNGEE. This CDR3 region has 15 residues. For the CDR3, the DNA is TGTGCCAGCAGCGTAGAGGCGCACAGGGGCGTAAAACTGTTTTTT. Residues: CASSVEAHRGVKLFF.